This T cell receptor (beta chain) was captured in a study of OX40 agonist ivuxolimab in advanced cancers. Across the study: Participants averaged approximately 61 years of age (range 23 to 79) and were 75% to 90% male. Three patients showed partial responses: one hepatocellular carcinoma and two cutaneous melanoma cases.

Whole-study findings and limits: CD4+ and CD8+ T cells in blood underwent clonal expansion by week 6 at 0.1 to 3.0 mg/kg. CD4+ T cells averaged fewer expanded clones than CD8+ T cells.

In regard to this clone: Its antigen remains unidentified.

Sequencing was performed with immunoSEQ multiplex PCR; in TCRdb, only in-frame clones are kept and a portion is missing. The sample lists tens of thousands of clones, over 75% occurring once. V lost 7 bases and J 4 bases, leaving 19 bases between the germline ends. Germline V CDR1 and CDR2: MNHEY, SMNVEV (reference sequence). This CDR3 is built from 16 residues. The specimen was CD4+ or CD8+ T cells sorted from blood, collected in a trial of the OX40 agonist ivuxolimab. The rearrangement links TRBV27 to TRBJ1-4; maybe TRBD1 (5 bases). This receptor was obtained from an adult with an advanced solid tumor such as melanoma, head and neck, liver or kidney cancer. The CDR3 here is CASISFSRRGNEKLFF. CDR3 nucleotides: TGTGCCAGCATTTCTTTCAGCAGGAGGGGTAATGAAAAACTGTTTTTT.